What follows are 10 T cell receptor beta chains derived from one specimen sequenced in a study of cytomegalovirus exposure and HLA in healthy donors. The primer mix had 60 Vbeta and 13 Jbeta primers. Some clones are missing from TCRdb's copy, which holds only in-frame ones; the method was immunoSEQ multiplex PCR. The data hold some 150,000 clones, with about 83% observed a single time. The sample consisted of PBMCs. Receptor source: a woman aged 25 to 39 in good health and CMV-seronegative.

V gene TRBV7-9 combines with J gene TRBJ2-1; D is unclear. Trimming removed 10 bases at V and 5 bases at J, with 12 bases between. The V gene's germline CDR1 is SEHNR and CDR2 FQNEAQ (reference sequence). The CDR3 covers 12 residues. The CDR3 region has the DNA TGTGCCACCCTCCCGCGGCACAATGAGCAGTTCTTC. This gives the protein CATLPRHNEQFF.

The genes are TRBV9 and TRBJ2-5, with TRBD2 matching over 7 bases. Trimming cost V 2 bases and J 7 bases; bases outside gene matches: 8. Germline CDR1 is SGDLS and CDR2 is YYNGEE. The CDR3 sequence is 14 residues long. As DNA, the CDR3 is TGTGCCAGCAGCGTCAGCCTAGCGGACGGGACCCAGTACTTC. This encodes CASSVSLADGTQYF. The variable domain in full, completed from reference TRBV9 and TRBJ2-5, reads DSGVTQTPKHLITATGQRVTLRCSPRSGDLSVYWYQQSLDQGLQFLIQYYNGEERAKGNILERFSAQQFPDLHSELNLSSLELGDSALYFCASSVSLADGTQYFGPGTRLLVL.

The chain uses TRBV2 and TRBJ1-2, with D unresolved. The germline gives CDR1 SNHLY, CDR2 FYNNEI. This CDR3 contains 11 residues. The V end lost 7 bases, the J end lost 4 bases, and 7 bases lay between the germline ends. The CDR3 nucleotides read TGTGCCAGCATGGGAGGCTATGGCTACACCTTC. Translation: CASMGGYGYTF.

The V gene is TRBV5-1, the J gene TRBJ1-1; perhaps TRBD1 as D (6 bases). The CDR3 is 14 amino acids. The germline gives CDR1 SGHRS, CDR2 YFSETQ. V was pared by 2 bases and J by 6 bases, with 14 bases between. This chain's CDR3 is CASSFEGVVSEAFF. The CDR3 region has the DNA TGCGCCAGCAGCTTCGAGGGGGTGGTTTCTGAAGCTTTCTTT.

This clone was observed once. The gene calls are TRBV4-3 and TRBJ2-2, with TRBD1 as a possible D gene (6 bases). CDR3 length: 16 residues. CDR1 and CDR2 from the germline V gene are LGHNA and YSLEER. V lost 4 bases and J 3 bases, leaving 15 bases between the germline ends. CDR3 in DNA: TGCGCCAGCAGCCGCGCTCCGGACAGACACACCGGGGAGCTGTTTTTT. It codes for CASSRAPDRHTGELFF.

This clone was seen more than once but under ten times. The genes are TRBV7-6 and TRBJ1-6; weak D call: TRBD1 (5 bases). The germline V gene encodes CDR1 SGHVS and CDR2 FNYEAQ. The CDR3 loop spans 16 amino acids. The V end lost 4 bases, the J end lost 7 bases, and 17 bases lay between the germline ends. The chain's CDR3 is CASSSSEQGWNSPLHF. CDR3 bases: TGTGCCAGCAGCTCCTCCGAGCAGGGTTGGAATTCACCCCTCCACTTT.

V usage is TRBV6-5 and J usage is TRBJ1-2; D is perhaps TRBD1 (5 bases). Trimming stripped 3 bases from V and 4 bases from J, with 18 bases between. The V gene's germline CDR1 is MNHEY and CDR2 SVGAGI. CDR3 length: 16 residues. CDR3: CASSYGGTDVIYGYTF. The CDR3 bases are TGTGCCAGCAGTTATGGGGGGACGGACGTAATCTATGGCTACACCTTC.

In this sample, this clone turned up once. J is TRBJ2-5 and V is TRBV18, with TRBD2 matching over 7 bases. V shed 2 bases, J shed 3 bases, and the junction held 6 bases outside the gene matches. CDR1 is KGHSH, CDR2 LQKENI, per germline. This CDR3 spans 15 amino acids. The chain's CDR3 is CASSPSLAEEETQYF. CDR3 coding DNA: TGTGCCAGCTCACCAAGCCTAGCGGAAGAAGAGACCCAGTACTTC.

The V and J genes are TRBV4-1 and TRBJ2-1; possible D gene TRBD1, 5 bases. V lost 4 bases, J lost 3 bases, and 13 bases lay in between. The CDR3 covers 15 residues. CDR1 and CDR2 (germline): MGHRA, YSYEKL. CDR3 protein: CASSLHDRDYNEQFF. CDR3 sequence (DNA): TGCGCCAGCAGCCTCCACGACAGAGACTACAATGAGCAGTTCTTC.

This chain uses TRBV4-2 with TRBJ2-6; a weak D match, TRBD1 (6 bases). Trimming took off 1 base at V and 0 bases at J, with 10 bases between the two ends. The CDR3 sequence is 17 residues long. CDR1 and CDR2 from the germline V gene are LGHNA and YNFKEQ. This chain's CDR3 is CASSQADSSSGANVLTF. CDR3 coding DNA: TGTGCCAGCAGCCAAGCGGACAGTTCCTCTGGGGCCAACGTCCTGACTTTC.